This T cell receptor beta chain was identified during a study of blood T cell repertoires in COVID-19. Per the germline V gene, CDR1 is SGHRS and CDR2 is YFSETQ. The V and J ends lost 3 bases and 1 base respectively, with 12 bases between them. The CDR3 is 15 residues long. Generated by immunoSEQ multiplex PCR, the TCRdb table keeps only in-frame clones and is missing some. The sample records 99,000 or so clones, around nine tenths being singletons. V is TRBV5-1 and J is TRBJ2-3; D is uncertain. The source of this sequence is a human donor in a cohort sampled during active COVID-19. The sequenced material came from peripheral blood. This CDR3 is CASSSHTGGTDTQYF. CDR3 in DNA: TGCGCCAGCAGCTCTCATACGGGTGGCACAGATACGCAGTATTTT. The full variable domain, completed using reference TRBV5-1 and TRBJ2-3, is KAGVTQTPRYLIKTRGQQVTLSCSPISGHRSVSWYQQTPGQGLQFLFEYFSETQRNKGNFPGRFSGRQFSNSRSEMNVSTLELGDSALYLCASSSHTGGTDTQYFGPGTRLTVL.